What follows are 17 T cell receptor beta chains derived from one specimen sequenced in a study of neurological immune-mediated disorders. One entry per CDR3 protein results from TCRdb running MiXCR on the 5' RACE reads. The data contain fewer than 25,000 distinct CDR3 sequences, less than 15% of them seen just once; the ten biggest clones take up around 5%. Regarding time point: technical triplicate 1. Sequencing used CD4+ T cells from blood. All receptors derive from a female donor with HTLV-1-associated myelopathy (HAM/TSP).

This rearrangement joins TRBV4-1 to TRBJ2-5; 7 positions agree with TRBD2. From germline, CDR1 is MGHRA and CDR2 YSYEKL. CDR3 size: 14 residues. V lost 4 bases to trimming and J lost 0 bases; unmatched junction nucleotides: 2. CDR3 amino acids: CASSRGGYQETQYF. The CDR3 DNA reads TGCGCCAGCAGCCGGGGGGGGTACCAAGAGACCCAGTACTTC.

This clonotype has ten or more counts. The CDR3 DNA is TGTGCCAGCAGCCATAACAGGCCTCGAGTCGGTTCACCCCTCCACTTT. As protein: CASSHNRPRVGSPLHF. This chain links TRBV11-2 with TRBJ1-6, with D possibly TRBD1 on 5 matching bases. V lost 5 bases and J 9 bases, leaving 20 bases between the germline ends. The CDR3 spans 16 residues. The germline CDR1 and CDR2 sequences are SGHAT and FQNNGV.

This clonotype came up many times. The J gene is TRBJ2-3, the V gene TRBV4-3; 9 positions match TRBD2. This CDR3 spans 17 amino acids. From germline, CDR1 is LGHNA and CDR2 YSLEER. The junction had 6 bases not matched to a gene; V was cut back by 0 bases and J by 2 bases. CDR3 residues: CASSQDRSGGYTDTQYF. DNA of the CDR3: TGCGCCAGCAGCCAAGATCGGAGCGGGGGGTACACAGATACGCAGTATTTT.

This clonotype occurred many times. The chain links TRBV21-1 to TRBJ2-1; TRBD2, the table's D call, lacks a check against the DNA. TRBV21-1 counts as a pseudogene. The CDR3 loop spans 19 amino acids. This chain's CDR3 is CASSKGTVVGGSEYNEQFF. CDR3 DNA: TGTGCCAGCAGCAAAGGGACCGTGGTGGGCGGGAGCGAATACAATGAGCAGTTCTTC.

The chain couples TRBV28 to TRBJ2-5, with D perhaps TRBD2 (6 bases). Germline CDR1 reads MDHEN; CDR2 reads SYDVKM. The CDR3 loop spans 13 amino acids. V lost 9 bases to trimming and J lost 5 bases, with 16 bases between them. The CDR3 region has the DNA TGTGCCAGTAAAACTAGCAGTCGGGAGACCCAGTACTTC. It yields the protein CASKTSSRETQYF.

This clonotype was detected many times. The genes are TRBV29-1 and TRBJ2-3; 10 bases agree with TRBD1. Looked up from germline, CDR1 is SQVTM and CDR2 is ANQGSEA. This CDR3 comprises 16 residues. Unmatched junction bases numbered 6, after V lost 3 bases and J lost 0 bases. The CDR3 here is CSVDVGGQGSTDTQYF. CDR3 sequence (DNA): TGCAGCGTTGATGTGGGGGGACAGGGGAGCACAGATACGCAGTATTTT.

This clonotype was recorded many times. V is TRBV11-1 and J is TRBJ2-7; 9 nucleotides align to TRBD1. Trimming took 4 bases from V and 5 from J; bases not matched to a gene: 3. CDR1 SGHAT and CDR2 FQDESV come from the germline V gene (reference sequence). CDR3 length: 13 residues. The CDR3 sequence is CASSSGTGNEQYF. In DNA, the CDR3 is TGTGCCAGCAGCTCCGGGACAGGGAACGAGCAGTACTTC.

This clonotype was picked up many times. The DNA for the CDR3 is TGTGCCAGCAGCCTTGGGACAGGGCGTCAGCCCCAGCATTTT. It specifies CASSLGTGRQPQHF. This chain connects TRBV3-1 to TRBJ1-5; TRBD1 aligns across 9 bases. The CDR3 covers 14 residues. V shed 4 bases and J 6 bases; nucleotides not matched to a gene: 4. From germline, CDR1 is LGHDT and CDR2 YNNKEL (reference sequence).

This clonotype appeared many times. In DNA form, the CDR3 reads TGTGCCACCAGCAGGGGGGTGGACGATGGCTACACCTTC. Its protein is CATSRGVDDGYTF. This chain connects TRBV15 to TRBJ1-2; a weak D match, TRBD1 (5 bases). V lost 3 bases and J lost 6, with 11 bases in between. Germline CDR1 and CDR2: LNHNV and YYDKDF (reference sequence). The CDR3 contains 13 residues. The variable domain in full, completed from reference TRBV15 and TRBJ1-2, reads DAMVIQNPRYQVTQFGKPVTLSCSQTLNHNVMYWYQQKSSQAPKLLFHYYDKDFNNEADTPDNFQSRRPNTSFCFLDIRSPGLGDTAMYLCATSRGVDDGYTFGSGTRLTVV.

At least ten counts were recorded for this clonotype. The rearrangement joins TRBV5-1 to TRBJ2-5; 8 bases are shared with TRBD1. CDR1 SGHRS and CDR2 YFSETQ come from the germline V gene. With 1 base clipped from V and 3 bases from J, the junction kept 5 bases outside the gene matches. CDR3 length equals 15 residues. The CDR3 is CASSLFWTGKETQYF. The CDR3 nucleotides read TGCGCCAGCAGCTTGTTTTGGACAGGGAAAGAGACCCAGTACTTC.

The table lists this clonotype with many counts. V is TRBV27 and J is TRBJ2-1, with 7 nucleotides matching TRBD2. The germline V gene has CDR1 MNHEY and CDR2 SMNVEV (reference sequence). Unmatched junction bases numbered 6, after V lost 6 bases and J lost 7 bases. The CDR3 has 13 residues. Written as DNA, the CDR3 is TGTGCCAGCAGGGGCGGGAGTGGGAATGAGCAGTTCTTC. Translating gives CASRGGSGNEQFF.

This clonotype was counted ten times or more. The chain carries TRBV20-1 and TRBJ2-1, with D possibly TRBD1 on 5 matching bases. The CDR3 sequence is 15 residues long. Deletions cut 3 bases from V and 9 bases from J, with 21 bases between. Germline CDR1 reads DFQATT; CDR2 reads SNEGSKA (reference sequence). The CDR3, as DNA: TGCAGTGCTAGGGTGGTTTCGGGCCCCCAGGGTGAGCAGTTCTTC. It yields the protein CSARVVSGPQGEQFF.

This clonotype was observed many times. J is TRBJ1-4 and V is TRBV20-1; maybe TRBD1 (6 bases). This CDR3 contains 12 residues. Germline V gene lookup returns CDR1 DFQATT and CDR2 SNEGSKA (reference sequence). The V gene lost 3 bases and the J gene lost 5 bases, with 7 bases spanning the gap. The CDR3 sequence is CSARTGNEKLFF. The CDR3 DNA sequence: TGCAGTGCTAGGACAGGCAATGAAAAACTGTTTTTT.

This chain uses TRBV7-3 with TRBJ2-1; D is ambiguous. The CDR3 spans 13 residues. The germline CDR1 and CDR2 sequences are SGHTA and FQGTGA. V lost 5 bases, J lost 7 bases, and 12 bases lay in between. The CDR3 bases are TGTGCCAGCAGCCTCGTGACTTATAATGAGCAGTTCTTC. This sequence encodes CASSLVTYNEQFF.

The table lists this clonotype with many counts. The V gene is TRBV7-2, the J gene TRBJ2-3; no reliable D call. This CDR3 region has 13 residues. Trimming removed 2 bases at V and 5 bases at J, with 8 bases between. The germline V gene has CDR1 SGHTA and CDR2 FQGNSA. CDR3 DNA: TGTGCCAGCAGCTTATCTACGCTAGATACGCAGTATTTT. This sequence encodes CASSLSTLDTQYF.

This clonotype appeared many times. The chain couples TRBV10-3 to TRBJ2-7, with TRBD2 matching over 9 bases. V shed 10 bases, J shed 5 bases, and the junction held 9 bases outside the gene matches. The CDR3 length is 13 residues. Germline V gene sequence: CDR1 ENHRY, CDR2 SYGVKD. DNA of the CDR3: TGTGCCAGCACCGGGACTAGCAGCGACGAGCAGTACTTC. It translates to CASTGTSSDEQYF.

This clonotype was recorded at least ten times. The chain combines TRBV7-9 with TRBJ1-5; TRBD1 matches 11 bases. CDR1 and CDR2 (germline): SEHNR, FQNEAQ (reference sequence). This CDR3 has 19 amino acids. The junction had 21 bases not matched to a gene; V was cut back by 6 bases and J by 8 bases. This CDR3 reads CASRPTQGGDRGSWEPQHF. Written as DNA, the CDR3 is TGTGCCAGCAGACCAACCCAAGGGGGGGACAGGGGGTCCTGGGAGCCCCAGCATTTT.